This TCR beta chain was observed in a study of identical twins. TCRdb re-called the 5' RACE reads through MiXCR, storing one row per CDR3 protein. The sample yields 1.5 million to 2 million distinct CDR3 sequences, around a third seen once. Sequenced sample: cord blood. The clonotype comes from a newborn girl in good health.

In DNA form, the CDR3 reads TGCAGTGCTAGAGAGTCGGGCCGCAGCAATCAGCCCCAGCATTTT. As protein: CSARESGRSNQPQHF. The genes are TRBV20-1 and TRBJ1-5; D is unresolved. Looked up from germline, CDR1 is DFQATT and CDR2 is SNEGSKA (reference sequence). V lost 0 bases to trimming and J lost 1 base, with 10 bases between them. CDR3 length equals 15 residues.